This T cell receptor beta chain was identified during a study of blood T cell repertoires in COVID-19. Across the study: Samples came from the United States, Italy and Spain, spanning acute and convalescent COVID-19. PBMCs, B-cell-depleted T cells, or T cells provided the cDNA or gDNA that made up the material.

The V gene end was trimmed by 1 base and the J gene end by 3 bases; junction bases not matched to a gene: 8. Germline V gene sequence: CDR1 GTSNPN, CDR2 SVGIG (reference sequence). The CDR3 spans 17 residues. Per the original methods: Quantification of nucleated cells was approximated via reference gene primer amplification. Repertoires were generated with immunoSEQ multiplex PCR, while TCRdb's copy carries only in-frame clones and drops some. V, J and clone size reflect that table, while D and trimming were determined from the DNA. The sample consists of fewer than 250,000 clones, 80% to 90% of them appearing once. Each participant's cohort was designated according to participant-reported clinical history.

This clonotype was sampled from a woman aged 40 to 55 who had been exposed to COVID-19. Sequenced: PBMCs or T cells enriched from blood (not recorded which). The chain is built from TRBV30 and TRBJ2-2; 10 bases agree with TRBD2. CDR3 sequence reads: CAWSAILAGAYTGELFF. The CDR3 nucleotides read TGTGCCTGGAGTGCGATCCTAGCGGGGGCCTACACCGGGGAGCTGTTTTTT.